This T cell receptor (beta chain) originates from a study of tumor-infiltrating lymphocytes in localized non-small cell lung cancer. Whole-study findings and limits: Technical variation could not be separated from intratumor heterogeneity here.

Trimming cost V 6 bases and J 10 bases; bases outside gene matches: 6. The CDR3 extends over 12 amino acids. Germline CDR1 SNHLY, CDR2 FYNNEI. As concerns this clone: The antigen is not known.

Profiled with immunoSEQ multiplex PCR; TCRdb holds only in-frame clones, not every one. The profile covers roughly 16,000 clones, with 65% to 85% appearing a single time and 4% to 5% taken by the ten largest. V gene TRBV2 combines with J gene TRBJ2-3; 8 nucleotides line up with TRBD1. The sample taken for sequencing was lung tumor tissue. This clonotype was sampled from a human donor with non-small cell lung cancer. Here the CDR3 DNA reads TGTGCCAGCAGACCCGGACAGGGTGCGCAGTATTTT. This codes for CASRPGQGAQYF.